In this sample, the clone carrying this T cell receptor (beta chain) turned up once. Data came from immunoSEQ multiplex PCR; TCRdb stores just in-frame clones and leaves some out. The profile shows more than 25,000 clones, 90% of them singletons. Treatment denoted: preoperative locoregional IRX-2 cytokine immunotherapy. Samples came from a phase Ib trial of preoperative locoregional IRX-2 cytokine immunotherapy. This entry is derived from a study of preoperative IRX-2 immunotherapy in early breast cancer. The receptor was derived from a human donor with breast cancer. This material was acquired from a patient treated with IRX-2 immunotherapy.

The CDR3 nucleotides read TGTGCCAGCAGTGATCACACTTGGGATGAAAAACTGTTTTTT. Residues: CASSDHTWDEKLFF. The V and J genes are TRBV25-1 and TRBJ1-4; D unclear. Germline V gene lookup returns CDR1 MGHDK and CDR2 SYGVNS. Deletions cut 3 bases from V and 6 bases from J, with 11 bases between. This CDR3 has 14 amino acids.